A selection of T cell receptor beta chains follows, all from one sample in a study of T cell changes during pregnancy in multiple sclerosis. Here immunoSEQ multiplex PCR was the method, and the copy in TCRdb shows in-frame clones only, minus some. This sample carries 50,000 or so clones, under 95% of them seen once, and the ten largest clones take around 0.6%. The sequencing used CD4+ T cells from peripheral blood mononuclear cells, collected in the second trimester of pregnancy. The origin of the receptors is a female donor with multiple sclerosis, enrolled in a pregnancy study. The CDR3 runs from the conserved cysteine through the conserved F or W. The D gene is left open where the match is weak. Clone size appears in some rows only: once, few, many, or a class for an expanded clone.

J gene: TRBJ1-1
V gene: TRBV6-1
D gene: TRBD1
clone size: NA
CDR3 DNA: TGTGCCAGCAGTTGGGACAGGACCCGTGACACTGAAGCTTTCTTT
CDR3 protein: CASSWDRTRDTEAFF

J gene: TRBJ2-2
V gene: TRBV9
D gene: NA
clone size: NA
CDR3 DNA: TGTGCCAGCAGCGTGTTCGCGAACACCGGGGAGCTGTTTTTT
CDR3 protein: CASSVFANTGELFF

J gene: TRBJ2-1
V gene: TRBV2
D gene: NA
clone size: NA
CDR3 DNA: TGTGCCAGCAGTGAACCTACTTATACTAATGAGCAGTTCTTC
CDR3 protein: CASSEPTYTNEQFF

J gene: TRBJ1-5
V gene: TRBV23-1
D gene: TRBD1
clone size: NA
CDR3 DNA: TGCGCCAGCAGTCAATTTAGGACAGGGGATACGAGGAATCAGCCCCAGCATTTT
CDR3 protein: CASSQFRTGDTRNQPQHF

J gene: TRBJ2-1
V gene: TRBV7-8
D gene: TRBD2
clone size: NA
CDR3 DNA: TGTGCCAGCAGCGACCTAGTGAGGCGGGGGGGCCTCGAGCAGTTCTTC
CDR3 protein: CASSDLVRRGGLEQFF

J gene: TRBJ2-7
V gene: TRBV9
D gene: TRBD2
clone size: NA
CDR3 DNA: TGTGCCAGCAGCGCCCGGGCGGGGGGCTCCTACGAGCAGTACTTC
CDR3 protein: CASSARAGGSYEQYF

J gene: TRBJ2-7
V gene: TRBV10-2
D gene: TRBD1
clone size: NA
CDR3 DNA: TGCGCCAGCGGGCGACAGGGTAGTAGCGAGCAGTACTTC
CDR3 protein: CASGRQGSSEQYF

J gene: TRBJ2-3
V gene: TRBV12-5
D gene: NA
clone size: NA
CDR3 DNA: TGTGCTAGTGGTAGCGACTCTAGAGATACGCAGTATTTT
CDR3 protein: CASGSDSRDTQYF

J gene: TRBJ1-1
V gene: TRBV25-1
D gene: NA
clone size: NA
CDR3 DNA: TGTGCCAGCAGTCCCCCCGGAGGGTACGTTGTAGCTTTCTTT
CDR3 protein: CASSPPGGYVVAFF

J gene: TRBJ2-7
V gene: TRBV4-1
D gene: TRBD2
clone size: NA
CDR3 DNA: TGCGCCAGCAGCCTTGGGAGACTAGCGGGGAGGTCTTTCTCCTACGAGCAGTACTTC
CDR3 protein: CASSLGRLAGRSFSYEQYF

J gene: TRBJ1-4
V gene: TRBV19
D gene: NA
clone size: NA
CDR3 DNA: TGTGCCAGTAGTATCCGTAATGAAAAACTGTTTTTT
CDR3 protein: CASSIRNEKLFF

J gene: TRBJ2-5
V gene: TRBV7-2
D gene: TRBD2
clone size: NA
CDR3 DNA: TGTGCCAGCAGCTTTAGCGGCGGGGGGCGGGGAGAGACCCAGTACTTC
CDR3 protein: CASSFSGGGRGETQYF

J gene: TRBJ1-4
V gene: TRBV9
D gene: NA
clone size: NA
CDR3 DNA: TGTGCCAGCAGCGCGAGGGTTTCAGAAAAACTGTTTTTT
CDR3 protein: CASSARVSEKLFF

J gene: TRBJ1-6
V gene: TRBV5-1
D gene: TRBD1
clone size: few
CDR3 DNA: TGCGCCAGCAGCACAAACCCTCAGGGGGATAATTCACCCCTCCACTTT
CDR3 protein: CASSTNPQGDNSPLHF

J gene: TRBJ2-3
V gene: TRBV27
D gene: NA
clone size: few
CDR3 DNA: TGTGCCAGCAGTCCCCGGGGTACAGATACGCAGTATTTT
CDR3 protein: CASSPRGTDTQYF

J gene: TRBJ2-7
V gene: TRBV9
D gene: NA
clone size: NA
CDR3 DNA: TGTGCCAGCAGCGTAGGCGCTAGCCCGAGGGCCGGCGAGCAGTACTTC
CDR3 protein: CASSVGASPRAGEQYF

J gene: TRBJ1-6
V gene: TRBV15
D gene: NA
clone size: NA
CDR3 DNA: TGTGCCACCAGCAGATCGCAGGAGAGGGATTCACCCCTCCACTTT
CDR3 protein: CATSRSQERDSPLHF

J gene: TRBJ2-7
V gene: TRBV7-6
D gene: TRBD2
clone size: NA
CDR3 DNA: TGTGCCAGCAGCTTCTCCGGCCGGGGGGGCCCCTCCTACGAGCAGTACTTC
CDR3 protein: CASSFSGRGGPSYEQYF